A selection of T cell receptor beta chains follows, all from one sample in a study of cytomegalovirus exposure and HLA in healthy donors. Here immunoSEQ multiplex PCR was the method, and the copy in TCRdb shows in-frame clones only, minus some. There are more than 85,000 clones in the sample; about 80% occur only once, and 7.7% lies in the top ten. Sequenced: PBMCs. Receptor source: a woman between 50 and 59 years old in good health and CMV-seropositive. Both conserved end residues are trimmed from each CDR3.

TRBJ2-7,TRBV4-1,ASSQDTTSGRGY
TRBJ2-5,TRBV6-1,ATRTGWYQETQY
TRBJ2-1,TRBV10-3,AISESGGPRGEQF
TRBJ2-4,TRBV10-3,AISDLAGGEGIQY
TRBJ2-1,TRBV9,ASSPQYNEQF
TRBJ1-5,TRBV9,ASSVGGTGPQN
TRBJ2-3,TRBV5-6,ASSFFSGGTDTQY
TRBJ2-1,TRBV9,ASSTLAGGRYNEQF
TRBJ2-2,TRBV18,ASSPRPAGHTGELF
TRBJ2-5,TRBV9,ASSVVPTAGVETQY
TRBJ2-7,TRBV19,ASGEAGGPSEQY
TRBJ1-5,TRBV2,ASSPLQGERPQH
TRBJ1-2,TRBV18,ASSPGGDPYGYT
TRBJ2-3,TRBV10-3,AMGREGTDTQY
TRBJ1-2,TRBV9,ASSVTGYYGYT
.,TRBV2,ASSEGWLAGGSYEQY
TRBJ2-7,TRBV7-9,ASSKSGSVYEQY
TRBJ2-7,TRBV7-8,ASGLAGAKPREQY
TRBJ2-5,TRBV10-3,AISETGGMETQY
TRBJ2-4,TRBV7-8,ASSSLGTSGGGNIQY
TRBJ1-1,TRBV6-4,ASSARTGASEAF
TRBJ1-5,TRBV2,ASRDRVSNQPQH
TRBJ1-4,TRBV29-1,SAWTGHEKLF
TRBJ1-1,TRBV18,ASSPPGTGRTEAF
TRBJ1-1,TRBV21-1,ASSLVQGEAEAF
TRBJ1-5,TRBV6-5,ASSGGPTSNQPQH
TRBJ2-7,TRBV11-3,ASSLGGSGSYEQY
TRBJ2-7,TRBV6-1,ASSPRRGLYEQY
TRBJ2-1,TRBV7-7,ASSLGHMNEQF
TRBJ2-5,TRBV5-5,ASSLALAGAFQETQY
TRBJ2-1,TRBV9,ASSVELGGAYNEQF
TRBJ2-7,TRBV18,ASSLTRSYEQY
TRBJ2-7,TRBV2,ASSGPGLAYEQY
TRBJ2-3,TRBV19,ASSIGGSFTDTQY